The next 24 T cell receptor beta chains were all read from a single sample in a study of blood T cells in healthy people across ages. A second about 6 to 12 cycle PCR used barcoded and J-beta primers. TCRdb re-called the 5' RACE reads with MiXCR, one entry per CDR3 protein. The repertoire holds 1.8 million or so distinct CDR3 sequences, with about two fifths as singletons. The specimen was blood. The source is a human donor in good health.

V usage is TRBV15 and J usage is TRBJ2-1; D is ambiguous. CDR3 size: 13 residues. Trimming shortened V by 3 bases and J by 7 bases, and 10 bases separated the two germline ends. CDR1 and CDR2 (germline): LNHNV, YYDKDF (reference sequence). CDR3 in DNA: TGTGCCACCAGCAGTAGTTACGAAAATGAGCAGTTCTTC. Its translation is CATSSSYENEQFF.

This clonotype appeared many times. The CDR3 sequence is CSVDGQALGETQYF. Here the CDR3 DNA reads TGCAGCGTCGATGGACAGGCTCTAGGGGAGACCCAGTACTTC. This chain connects TRBV29-1 to TRBJ2-5; 7 bases are shared with TRBD1. Trimming took 6 bases from V and 5 from J; bases not matched to a gene: 12. Germline CDR1 is SQVTM and CDR2 is ANQGSEA. This CDR3 has 14 residues.

J is TRBJ2-5 and V is TRBV12-3 or TRBV12-4, with 9 bases that match TRBD2. The V gene end was trimmed by 8 bases and the J gene end by 0 bases; junction bases not matched to a gene: 4. The CDR3 is 14 residues long. CDR3 residues: CASGPSGDQETQYF. In DNA, the CDR3 is TGTGCCAGCGGCCCTAGCGGGGACCAAGAGACCCAGTACTTC.

This clonotype was seen more than once but under ten times. A much bigger clone sits one base away, suggesting this may be a read error. This chain joins TRBV29-1 and TRBJ2-6, with 9 bases identical to TRBD1. This CDR3 has 12 amino acids. CDR1 is SQVTM and CDR2 is ANQGSEA in the germline V gene. Here the CDR3 reads CSAGQGDNVRTF. Written as DNA, the CDR3 is TGCAGCGCGGGACAGGGCGACAACGTCCGGACTTTC.

On this clonotype itself: This may come from a read error, since a much larger clone is one base off. The gene calls are TRBV12-3 or TRBV12-4 and TRBJ2-1; D call uncertain. The DNA end is more similar to TRBJ2-7, so the J call may be wrong. The CDR3 runs 14 residues. This CDR3 is CASRRSGVYNEQYF. DNA of the CDR3: TGTGCCAGCAGGCGATCCGGAGTTTACAATGAGCAGTACTTC.

V and J are TRBV4-3 and TRBJ2-5; 9 bases line up with TRBD1. The germline V gene encodes CDR1 LGHNA and CDR2 YSLEER. V was pared by 2 bases and J by 4 bases, with 8 bases of the junction left unmatched. This CDR3 contains 16 residues. As DNA, the CDR3 is TGCGCCAGCAGCCAATTCCGGGACAGGGTAGGAGAGACCCAGTACTTC. Residues: CASSQFRDRVGETQYF.

The rearrangement links TRBV27 to TRBJ1-2; TRBD1 might be the D (6 bases). CDR3 length: 12 amino acids. Trimming took off 5 bases at V and 8 bases at J, with 12 bases between the two ends. CDR1 is MNHEY, CDR2 SMNVEV, per germline (reference sequence). The CDR3 bases are TGTGCCAGCAGTCCCGCCAGGGGCGGCTACACCTTC. Its protein product is CASSPARGGYTF.

The V call is TRBV12-3 or TRBV12-4, the J call TRBJ1-1; D gene ambiguous. This CDR3 is 12 amino acids long. Trimming stripped 7 bases from V and 5 bases from J, with 11 bases between. For the CDR3, the DNA is TGTGCCAGCAAAATAGGGAGGACTGAAGCTTTCTTT. Its protein product is CASKIGRTEAFF.

This clonotype was detected a few times. V gene TRBV5-1 combines with J gene TRBJ2-1, with 9 bases matching TRBD2. The junction had 7 bases not matched to a gene; V was cut back by 5 bases and J by 7 bases. Per the germline V gene, CDR1 is SGHRS and CDR2 is YFSETQ. CDR3 length: 14 residues. This CDR3 is CASRDSGGPNEQFF. In DNA form, the CDR3 reads TGCGCCAGCAGGGATAGCGGGGGACCAAATGAGCAGTTCTTC.

J is TRBJ2-1 and V is TRBV2; D is unclear. The closer fit of TRBJ2-7 to the DNA end suggests the J call may be wrong. CDR1 is SNHLY and CDR2 is FYNNEI in the germline V gene. The CDR3 is 12 residues long. Here the CDR3 reads CASSEPRNEQYF. CDR3 DNA: TGTGCCAGCAGTGAACCTCGGAACGAGCAGTACTTC.

To note about this clonotype: A much larger clone is a single base away; this may be a read error. The chain joins TRBV20-1 to TRBJ2-1; 9 nucleotides line up with TRBD1. The ends lost 6 bases at V and 10 bases at J; junction bases unmatched: 13. The CDR3 loop spans 14 amino acids. The germline V gene has CDR1 DFQATT and CDR2 SNEGSKA (reference sequence). The CDR3 nucleotides are TGCAGTGCGCGACAGGGGGGGGGCTTCTACGAGCAGTTCTTC. Amino acids: CSARQGGGFYEQFF.

This chain uses TRBV10-3 with TRBJ1-2; 7 nucleotides align to TRBD1. The CDR3 is 14 residues long. Germline V lookup: CDR1 ENHRY, CDR2 SYGVKD. Unmatched junction bases numbered 13, after V lost 7 bases and J lost 8 bases. CDR3 coding DNA: TGTGCCATCACCGGGGACAGTCCAGGAGGAGGCTACACCTTC. Protein product: CAITGDSPGGGYTF.

This chain uses TRBV29-1 with TRBJ1-4; no reliable D call. This CDR3 is 12 amino acids long. V shed 6 bases and J shed 5 bases, with 10 bases lying between them. CDR1 and CDR2 (germline): SQVTM, ANQGSEA. The CDR3 spells CSVLDLNEKLFF. The DNA of the CDR3 is TGCAGCGTCTTGGACTTGAATGAAAAACTGTTTTTT.

This sequence joins TRBV7-3 and TRBJ2-1, with TRBD2 matching 8 bases. Looked up from germline, CDR1 is SGHTA and CDR2 is FQGTGA. The CDR3 is 20 amino acids. V was clipped by 5 bases and J by 1 base; unmatched bases: 19. CDR3 loop: CASSAPTSDKGGVSYNEQFF. In nucleotides, the CDR3 is TGTGCCAGCAGCGCCCCGACTAGCGACAAGGGGGGGGTTTCCTACAATGAGCAGTTCTTC.

Remarks on this clonotype: With a much larger clone just one base away, this may be a read error. The chain uses TRBV2 and TRBJ1-5; D is unresolved. Germline V gives CDR1 SNHLY, CDR2 FYNNEI. The CDR3 has 11 residues. Trimming cost V 6 bases and J 4 bases, with 4 bases left between them. The CDR3 sequence: CASRVNQPQHF. CDR3 bases: TGTGCCAGCAGGGTTAATCAGCCCCAGCATTTT.

J is TRBJ2-1 and V is TRBV6-2 or TRBV6-3; TRBD1 might be the D (6 bases). There are 16 residues in the CDR3. V was cut by 5 bases and J by 6 bases, with 20 bases left in between. In germline, CDR1 is MNHEY, CDR2 SVGEGT. CDR3 region: CASSPTGPEGGNEQFF. CDR3 bases: TGTGCCAGCAGTCCCACCGGGCCCGAAGGGGGCAATGAGCAGTTCTTC.

This clonotype was counted a few times. The chain uses TRBV4-2 and TRBJ2-4; D gene ambiguous. The better agreement between TRBJ2-7 and the DNA end casts doubt on the J call. The CDR3 sequence is 14 residues long. Germline V CDR1 and CDR2: LGHNA, YNFKEQ. CDR3 nucleotide sequence: TGTGCCAGCAGCCAAGAATTTGGGGTCTACGAGCAGTACTTC. Translation: CASSQEFGVYEQYF.

This chain connects TRBV6-5 to TRBJ1-2; tentative D call: TRBD1 (5 bases). With 11 bases removed from V and 8 bases from J, the gap between germline ends came to 12 bases. Germline V lookup: CDR1 MNHEY, CDR2 SVGAGI. The CDR3 is 10 residues long. DNA for the CDR3: TGTGCCGCAGGGAGAGAAGGCTACACCTTC. Translated: CAAGREGYTF.

This clonotype occurred once. The chain carries TRBV7-6 and TRBJ2-7; D remains unclear. CDR1 and CDR2 (germline): SGHVS, FNYEAQ. V lost 5 bases and J lost 0, with 11 bases in between. There are 14 residues in the CDR3. DNA for the CDR3: TGTGCCAGCAGCCAAAGAGAAAGCTCCTACGAGCAGTACTTC. Encoded protein: CASSQRESSYEQYF.

The chain recombines TRBV20-1 with TRBJ1-6; the D is unclear. The germline gives CDR1 DFQATT, CDR2 SNEGSKA (reference sequence). V gave up 4 bases and J gave up 3 bases, with 10 bases separating them. The CDR3 contains 14 residues. The CDR3 loop reads CSATLADYNSPLHF. The CDR3 region has the DNA TGCAGTGCTACCTTAGCAGACTATAATTCACCCCTCCACTTT.

The chain recombines TRBV4-1 with TRBJ1-1; D ambiguous. CDR1 is MGHRA and CDR2 is YSYEKL in the germline V gene. V lost 1 base to trimming and J lost 6 bases, with 18 bases between them. The CDR3 length is 16 residues. CDR3 loop: CASSQGLALGSAEAFF. The CDR3 bases are TGCGCCAGCAGCCAAGGGTTGGCCCTGGGAAGTGCTGAAGCTTTCTTT.

This clonotype was seen only a few times. V gene TRBV5-1 combines with J gene TRBJ2-1; no firm D call. CDR1 and CDR2 from the germline V gene are SGHRS and YFSETQ. V dropped 5 bases and J dropped 0 bases, with 12 bases sitting between them. CDR3 length: 15 amino acids. The CDR3 protein is CASSYTDSSYNEQFF. As DNA, the CDR3 is TGCGCCAGCAGTTATACCGATAGCTCCTACAATGAGCAGTTCTTC.

This clonotype was detected only a few times. The gene calls are TRBV11-1 and TRBJ2-1, with D unclear. The germline V gene has CDR1 SGHAT and CDR2 FQDESV (reference sequence). Trimming cost V 5 bases and J 15 bases, with 23 bases left between them. This CDR3 comprises 14 residues. The CDR3 coding sequence is TGTGCCAGCAGCCCTAATGGGCTGAACAGATACTCGTTCTTC. Translated: CASSPNGLNRYSFF.

The gene calls are TRBV9 and TRBJ1-2, with D uncertain. Trimming pared 1 base from V and 4 bases from J, leaving 20 bases between. The CDR3 runs 17 residues. Germline V gene lookup returns CDR1 SGDLS and CDR2 YYNGEE. Here the CDR3 reads CASSVNKNEAGIYGYTF. The CDR3 DNA is TGTGCCAGCAGCGTAAACAAAAATGAGGCCGGGATCTATGGCTACACCTTC.